This T cell receptor beta chain was retrieved from a study of blood T cell repertoires in COVID-19. Study-level background: Samples representing acute and convalescent COVID-19 were sourced from the United States, Italy and Spain. T cells, B-cell-depleted T cells, or PBMCs supplied cDNA or gDNA.

In the authors' workflow: Scientists estimated how many nucleated cells there were by amplifying reference gene primers. TCRdb keeps only in-frame clones here, not all; method: immunoSEQ multiplex PCR. V and J calls and clone size are those listed in that table; D and trimming were worked out from the DNA. The sample yields roughly 700,000 clones, approximately 90% seen once. The CDR3 has 15 residues. The V and J ends lost 4 bases and 3 bases, in that order; junction bases with no gene match: 4. The V gene's germline CDR1 is SGHTA and CDR2 FQGNSA. J is TRBJ1-4 and V is TRBV7-2; 8 positions match TRBD1. The receptor was isolated from a woman under 30 with acute or convalescent COVID-19. Sequenced sample: peripheral blood. Here the CDR3 DNA reads TGTGCCAGCAGCTCGCGGACAGGGTCTAATGAAAAACTGTTTTTT. Its protein is CASSSRTGSNEKLFF.